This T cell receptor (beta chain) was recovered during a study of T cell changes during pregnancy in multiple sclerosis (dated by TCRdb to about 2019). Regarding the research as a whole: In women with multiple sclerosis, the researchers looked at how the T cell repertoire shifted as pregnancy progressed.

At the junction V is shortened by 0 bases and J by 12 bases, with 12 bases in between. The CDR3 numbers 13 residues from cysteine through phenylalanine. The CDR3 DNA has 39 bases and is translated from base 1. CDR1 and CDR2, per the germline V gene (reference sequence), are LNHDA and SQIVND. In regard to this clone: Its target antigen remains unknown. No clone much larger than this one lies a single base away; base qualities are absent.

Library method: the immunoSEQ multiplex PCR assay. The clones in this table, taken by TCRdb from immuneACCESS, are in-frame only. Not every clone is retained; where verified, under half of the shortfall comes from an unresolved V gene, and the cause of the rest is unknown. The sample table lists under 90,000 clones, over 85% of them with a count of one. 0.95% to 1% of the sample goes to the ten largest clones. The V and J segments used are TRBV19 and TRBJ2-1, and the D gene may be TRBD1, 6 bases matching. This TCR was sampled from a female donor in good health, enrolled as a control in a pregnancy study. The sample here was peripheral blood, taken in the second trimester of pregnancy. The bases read TGTGCCAGTAGTATAGACCAGACGACAGGGCAGTTCTTC. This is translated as CASSIDQTTGQFF. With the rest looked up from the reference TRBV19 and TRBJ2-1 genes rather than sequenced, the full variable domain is DGGITQSPKYLFRKEGQNVTLSCEQNLNHDAMYWYRQDPGQGLRLIYYSQIVNDFQKGDIAEGYSVSREKKESFPLTVTSAQKNPTAFYLCASSIDQTTGQFFGPGTRLTVL.